A single sample is the source of the 13 T cell receptor beta chains below, sequenced in a study of identical twins. TCRdb re-called the 5' RACE reads with MiXCR, one entry per CDR3 protein. The repertoire holds 550,000 to 700,000 distinct CDR3 sequences, with 9.6% as singletons. The same sample was also studied in work on yellow fever vaccine responses in identical twins.

Material: PBMCs. These receptors all come from a young woman in good health.

This clonotype was picked up many times. V usage is TRBV20-1 and J usage is TRBJ2-5; D is tentatively TRBD1 or TRBD2 (5 bases each). Trimming pared 6 bases from V and 5 bases from J, leaving 19 bases between. This CDR3 region has 14 residues. From germline, CDR1 is DFQATT and CDR2 SNEGSKA (reference sequence). The CDR3 DNA follows: TGCAGTGCGACCCCGGGGCAAGCACAGGAGACCCAGTACTTC. Amino acid sequence: CSATPGQAQETQYF.

The gene calls are TRBV28 and TRBJ1-2; the match to TRBD1 covers 11 bases. CDR3 size: 16 residues. Germline lookup yields CDR1 MDHEN and CDR2 SYDVKM. With 5 bases clipped from V and 7 bases from J, the junction kept 12 bases outside the gene matches. The CDR3 loop reads CASSEAGGQGASGYTF. The CDR3 region has the DNA TGTGCCAGCAGTGAGGCCGGCGGACAGGGGGCCTCTGGCTACACCTTC.

This clonotype was counted many times. The rearrangement joins TRBV7-2 to TRBJ2-5; 7 bases map to TRBD1. This CDR3 region has 14 residues. Germline V CDR1 and CDR2: SGHTA, FQGNSA. The trim removed 2 bases at V and 3 bases at J, leaving 3 bases unmatched. The CDR3, as DNA: TGTGCCAGCAGCTTACAGGGGGTTAAAGAGACCCAGTACTTC. It translates to CASSLQGVKETQYF.

In its sample, this clonotype was seen many times. The chain couples TRBV24-1 to TRBJ2-1; D uncertain. Trimming shortened V by 3 bases and J by 11 bases, and 22 bases separated the two germline ends. The CDR3 runs to 16 residues. CDR1 and CDR2 (germline): KGHDR, SFDVKD. In DNA, the CDR3 is TGTGCCACCAGTGATCATGTTCCGGGCAGGCTCTATAAGCAGTTCTTC. As protein: CATSDHVPGRLYKQFF.

This clonotype has only a few counts. V is TRBV28 and J is TRBJ1-1; no clear D gene. Trimming shortened V by 4 bases and J by 1 base, and 13 bases separated the two germline ends. The CDR3 has 15 residues. Germline assignment: CDR1 MDHEN and CDR2 SYDVKM. The CDR3 sequence is CASSSHDSPNTEAFF. CDR3 DNA: TGTGCCAGCAGTTCCCATGATAGCCCGAACACTGAAGCTTTCTTT.

This clonotype came up many times. J is TRBJ2-2 and V is TRBV20-1; D is tentatively TRBD1 or TRBD2 (7 bases each). The V gene lost 0 bases and the J gene lost 7 bases, with 18 bases spanning the gap. The CDR3 contains 16 residues. The germline gives CDR1 DFQATT, CDR2 SNEGSKA (reference sequence). The chain's CDR3 is CSARDADREGSGELFF. The CDR3 DNA is TGCAGTGCTAGAGACGCAGACAGGGAGGGGAGCGGGGAGCTGTTTTTT.

V and J are TRBV27 and TRBJ2-5; possibly TRBD1 for D (5 bases). This CDR3 is 16 amino acids long. V dropped 3 bases and J dropped 2 bases, with 16 bases sitting between them. The germline V gene encodes CDR1 MNHEY and CDR2 SMNVEV (reference sequence). CDR3 DNA sequence: TGTGCCAGCAGTTTCTTCGACAGCAACCTTCAAGAGACCCAGTACTTC. Translation: CASSFFDSNLQETQYF.

In its sample, this clonotype was seen a few times. The CDR3 loop reads CASSSTWGQGTGELFF. The CDR3 nucleotides are TGTGCCAGCAGTTCTACCTGGGGGCAGGGGACCGGGGAGCTGTTTTTT. This chain connects TRBV12-3 or TRBV12-4 to TRBJ2-2, with D possibly TRBD1 on 6 matching bases. This CDR3 has 16 amino acids. The V gene lost 4 bases and the J gene lost 5 bases, with 17 bases spanning the gap.

The sample holds a few counts of this clonotype. This chain connects TRBV19 to TRBJ1-1; D not certain. V lost 2 bases and J 0 bases, leaving 7 bases between the germline ends. There are 14 residues in the CDR3. Germline assignment: CDR1 LNHDA and CDR2 SQIVND (reference sequence). The CDR3 region is CASSISTLNTEAFF. The CDR3 nucleotides read TGTGCCAGTAGTATATCGACCTTGAACACTGAAGCTTTCTTT.

As regards this clonotype: Sequence at one end of the junction differs from germline and may be a read error. The rearrangement joins TRBV12-3 or TRBV12-4 to TRBJ2-7; no reliable D call. CDR3 length: 12 amino acids. CDR3 region: CASRSNTYEQNF. The CDR3, as DNA: TGTGCCAGCCGTTCCAACACCTACGAGCAGAACTTC.

This chain joins TRBV4-3 and TRBJ2-7; no reliable D call. Trimming shortened V by 2 bases and J by 6 bases, and 11 bases separated the two germline ends. CDR1 is LGHNA, CDR2 YSLEER, per germline. The CDR3 is 13 residues long. CDR3 sequence: CASSQTTSLEQYF. For the CDR3, the DNA is TGCGCCAGCAGCCAAACCACATCCCTCGAGCAGTACTTC.

The genes are TRBV21-1 and TRBJ1-4; the table calls TRBD1, which could not be checked here. TRBV21-1 is assigned pseudogene status. CDR3 length: 15 residues. Written as DNA, the CDR3 is TGTGCCAGCAGCAAAGTAGTGCAGGGGGGTGAAAAACTGTTTTTT. This translates into CASSKVVQGGEKLFF.

At least ten counts were recorded for this clonotype. One junction end does not reproduce the germline sequence, and a read error may be involved. The chain links TRBV6-1 to TRBJ1-4, with D uncertain. The CDR3 sequence is 12 residues long. CDR1 MNHNS and CDR2 SASEGT come from the germline V gene. The CDR3 DNA reads TGTGCCAGCAGCGAAGCTAATGAAAAACTGTTTTTT. It codes for CASSEANEKLFF.